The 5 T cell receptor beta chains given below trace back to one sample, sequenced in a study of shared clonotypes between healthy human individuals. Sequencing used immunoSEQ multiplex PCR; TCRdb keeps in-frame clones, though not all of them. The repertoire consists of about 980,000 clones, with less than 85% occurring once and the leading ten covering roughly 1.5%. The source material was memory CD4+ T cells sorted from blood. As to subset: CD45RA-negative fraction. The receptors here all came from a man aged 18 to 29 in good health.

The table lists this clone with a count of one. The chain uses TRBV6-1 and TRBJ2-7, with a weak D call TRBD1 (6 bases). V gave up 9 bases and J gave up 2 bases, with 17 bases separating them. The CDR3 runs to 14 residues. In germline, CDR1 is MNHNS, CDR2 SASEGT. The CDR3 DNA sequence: TGTGCCAGGATCCCCACGGGACACCCCTACGAGCAGTACTTC. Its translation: CARIPTGHPYEQYF.

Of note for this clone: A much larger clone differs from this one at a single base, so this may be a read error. The CDR3 region is CAISEGRGNTEAFF. CDR3 nucleotides: TGTGCCATCAGTGAAGGCAGGGGGAACACTGAAGCTTTCTTT. This chain links TRBV10-3 with TRBJ1-1; the D gene is possibly TRBD1 (6 bases). The germline V gene has CDR1 ENHRY and CDR2 SYGVKD. V was shortened by 3 bases and J by 1 base, with 9 bases between the two germline ends. This CDR3 has 14 amino acids.

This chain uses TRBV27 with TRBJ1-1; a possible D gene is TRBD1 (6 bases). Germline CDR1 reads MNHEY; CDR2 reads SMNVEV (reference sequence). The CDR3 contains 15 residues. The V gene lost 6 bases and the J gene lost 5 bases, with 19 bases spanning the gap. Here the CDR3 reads CASRTNTGRLTEAFF. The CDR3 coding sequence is TGTGCCAGCAGGACAAATACAGGGAGACTGACTGAAGCTTTCTTT.

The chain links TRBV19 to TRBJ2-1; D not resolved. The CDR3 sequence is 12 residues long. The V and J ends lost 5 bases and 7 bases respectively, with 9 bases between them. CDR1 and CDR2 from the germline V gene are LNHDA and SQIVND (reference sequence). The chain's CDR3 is CASSLNPNEQFF. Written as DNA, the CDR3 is TGTGCCAGTAGTCTCAATCCTAATGAGCAGTTCTTC.

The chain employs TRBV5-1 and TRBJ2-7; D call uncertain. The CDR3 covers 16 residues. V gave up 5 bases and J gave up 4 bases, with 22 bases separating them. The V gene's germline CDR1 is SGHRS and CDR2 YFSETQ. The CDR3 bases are TGCGCCAGCAGGCCTACCCTGGGTTCGGGCATATACGAGCAGTACTTC. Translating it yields CASRPTLGSGIYEQYF.